These T cell receptor beta chains were read from a single sample in a study of cytomegalovirus exposure and HLA in healthy donors. Method: immunoSEQ multiplex PCR; TCRdb's copy keeps in-frame clones and lacks some. The table shows tens of thousands of clones, with over 55% occurring only once. The specimen sequenced was PBMCs. The receptors derive from a boy aged 5 to 17 in good health and CMV-seropositive. The CDR3 runs from the conserved cysteine through the conserved F or W. A D gene is named only where the DNA matches it firmly. Size is omitted from some rows. Given values are once, few, many or a class for expanded clones.

>-|TRBJ1-2|TRBV29-1|-
TGCAGCGTTGAAGGACAGGCCAACTATGGCTACACCTTC
CSVEGQANYGYTF
>few|TRBJ2-1|TRBV6-5|TRBD1
TGTGCCAGCAGGCTTCGGGACAGTAGCTACAATGAGCAGTTCTTC
CASRLRDSSYNEQFF
>-|TRBJ2-1|TRBV7-9|-
TGTGCCAGCAGCGTAGACAGTTATGGGTACAATGAGCAGTTCTTC
CASSVDSYGYNEQFF
>-|TRBJ1-1|TRBV11-2|-
TGTGCCAGCAGGTGGATCCTAGGGAACACTGAAGCTTTCTTT
CASRWILGNTEAFF
>-|TRBJ1-1|TRBV19|-
TGTGCCAGTAGTGTCTACGGTCCGCGGGAAGCTTTCTTT
CASSVYGPREAFF
>-|TRBJ2-7|TRBV30|TRBD2
TGTGCCTGGAGGACTAGCGGGAGACTGTTAGGACCCTACGAGCAGTACTTC
CAWRTSGRLLGPYEQYF
>few|TRBJ2-7|TRBV27|TRBD2
TGTGCCAGCAGTTTAGCGGGAGGGCCTTACGAGCAGTACTTC
CASSLAGGPYEQYF
>few|TRBJ1-2|TRBV30|TRBD1
TGTGCCTGGAGTGAAACAGGGGGCGTCGGCGGCTACACCTTC
CAWSETGGVGGYTF
>few|TRBJ1-1|TRBV6-5|-
TGTGCCAGCAGGTCATTCAGTATGAACACTGAAGCTTTCTTT
CASRSFSMNTEAFF
>once|TRBJ2-3|TRBV5-4|TRBD2
TGTGCCAGCAGCTTACGGGGGGGCACAGATACGCAGTATTTT
CASSLRGGTDTQYF
>-|TRBJ1-1|TRBV5-4|TRBD1
TGTGCCAGCAGCTCCGACAGGGAGCCTGAAGCTTTCTTT
CASSSDREPEAFF
>few|TRBJ1-2|TRBV5-1|-
TGCGCCAGCAGCTTGAGGGAGGATTATGGCTACACCTTC
CASSLREDYGYTF
>-|TRBJ2-7|TRBV2|TRBD1
TGTGCCAGCAGCCCGGGACAGGGGCGGTACGAGCAGTACTTC
CASSPGQGRYEQYF
>-|TRBJ2-7|TRBV25-1|TRBD2
TGTGCCAGCAGTGATATCAGCGGGGGTGCCTACGAGCAGTACTTC
CASSDISGGAYEQYF
>few|TRBJ2-7|TRBV5-5|TRBD2
TGTGCCAGCAGCTTATCAGCGGGGGAGGTGTACGAGCAGTACTTC
CASSLSAGEVYEQYF
>-|TRBJ2-7|TRBV27|TRBD2
TGTGCCAGCAGTTCGGTGGGGGGGGAGCAGTACTTC
CASSSVGGEQYF
>-|TRBJ2-3|TRBV2|-
TGTGCCAGCAAATCCGGGAGTGGCACAGATACGCAGTATTTT
CASKSGSGTDTQYF